The 22 T cell receptor beta chains listed next were all sequenced from one sample in a study of blood T cell repertoires in COVID-19. Sequencing used immunoSEQ multiplex PCR; TCRdb keeps in-frame clones, though not all of them. The sample has some 110,000 clones, roughly 87% seen once; the top ten hold 7.7%. The specimen sequenced was peripheral blood. The receptors originated from a human donor in a cohort sampled during active COVID-19.

The chain recombines TRBV7-8 with TRBJ2-7, with D perhaps matching TRBD1 (7 bases). Trimming cost V 5 bases and J 3 bases, with 20 bases left between them. Germline CDR1 SGHVS, CDR2 FQNEAQ. The CDR3 consists of 16 residues. This CDR3 is CASSGTGTVLGYEQYF. DNA for the CDR3: TGTGCCAGCAGCGGGACTGGGACAGTCCTGGGCTACGAGCAGTACTTC. The entire variable domain, with the rest obtained from reference TRBV7-8 and TRBJ2-7, is as follows: GAGVSQSPRYKVAKRGQDVALRCDPISGHVSLFWYQQALGQGPEFLTYFQNEAQLDKSGLPSDRFFAERPEGSVSTLKIQRTQQEDSAVYLCASSGTGTVLGYEQYFGPGTRLTVT.

This clone was seen just once. The chain recombines TRBV7-2 with TRBJ2-1; 14 bases are shared with TRBD2. CDR3 length: 16 residues. J gave up 6 bases and V 4 bases, and 5 bases lay outside the gene matches. Germline-derived CDR1 and CDR2 are SGHTA and FQGNSA. This chain's CDR3 is CASSYGLAGGGNEQFF. CDR3 DNA sequence: TGTGCCAGCAGCTACGGACTAGCGGGGGGAGGCAATGAGCAGTTCTTC.

The chain has TRBV21-1 and TRBJ1-6; TRBD1 is taken as the D call from the table, unchecked against the DNA. TRBV21-1 has pseudogene status. The CDR3 has 16 amino acids. The CDR3 region is CASPKTRVSYNSPLHF. In nucleotides, the CDR3 is TGTGCCAGCCCAAAGACACGAGTCTCCTATAATTCACCCCTCCACTTT.

The chain carries TRBV2 and TRBJ2-3; TRBD2 matches at 11 bases. The V gene's germline CDR1 is SNHLY and CDR2 FYNNEI. This CDR3 is 17 amino acids long. V gave up 3 bases and J gave up 5 bases; unmatched junction bases: 10. The CDR3 here is CASSDPGLAGGLDTQYF. CDR3 nucleotide sequence: TGTGCCAGCAGTGACCCAGGATTAGCGGGGGGGTTAGATACGCAGTATTTT. Full variable domain (outside the CDR3, taken from reference TRBV2 and TRBJ2-3): EPEVTQTPSHQVTQMGQEVILRCVPISNHLYFYWYRQILGQKVEFLVSFYNNEISEKSEIFDDQFSVERPDGSNFTLKIRSTKLEDSAMYFCASSDPGLAGGLDTQYFGPGTRLTVL.

The V and J genes are TRBV5-1 and TRBJ1-5, with D uncertain. CDR3 length equals 19 residues. V lost 4 bases and J 1 base, leaving 24 bases between the germline ends. Germline assignment: CDR1 SGHRS and CDR2 YFSETQ. The CDR3 region is CASSARPGDIVGSNQPQHF. CDR3 DNA: TGCGCCAGCAGCGCACGTCCGGGAGATATCGTAGGGAGCAATCAGCCCCAGCATTTT.

This chain uses TRBV7-6 with TRBJ2-1, with 11 bases aligning to TRBD2. The CDR3 has 16 residues. Germline CDR1 is SGHVS and CDR2 is FNYEAQ. J was trimmed by 6 bases and V by 5 bases; bases with no gene match: 9. The CDR3 DNA follows: TGTGCCAGCAGCCCAACAACTAGCGGGAGTACCAATGAGCAGTTCTTC. Translation gives CASSPTTSGSTNEQFF.

The CDR3 sequence: CASSFEGGYEQYF. The CDR3 DNA reads as TGCGCCAGCAGCTTCGAGGGAGGCTACGAGCAGTACTTC. The chain recombines TRBV5-1 with TRBJ2-7, with D possibly matching TRBD2 (6 bases). The CDR3 totals 13 residues. Germline V gene data show CDR1 as SGHRS and CDR2 as YFSETQ. The ends were cut back, 2 bases at V and 3 bases at J, with 9 bases in the middle.

CDR3 amino acids: CASSLGTDFSRNEKLFF. The DNA for the CDR3 is TGTGCCAGCAGCTTAGGGACGGACTTCTCTCGAAATGAAAAACTGTTTTTT. The rearrangement links TRBV7-8 to TRBJ1-4, with D hard to call. V shed 1 base and J shed 5 bases, with 17 bases lying between them. Germline loops: CDR1 SGHVS, CDR2 FQNEAQ. The CDR3 runs 17 residues.

CDR3 in DNA: TGTGCCAGCAGACCCACTAGCGGGGGGGCTTGGGAGCAGTTCTTC. This sequence encodes CASRPTSGGAWEQFF. This chain uses TRBV2 with TRBJ2-1; 13 nucleotides line up with TRBD2. There are 15 residues in the CDR3. V was clipped by 6 bases and J by 10 bases; unmatched bases: 9. The germline V gene encodes CDR1 SNHLY and CDR2 FYNNEI.

V is TRBV5-1 and J is TRBJ2-3, with D maybe TRBD1 (5 bases). V lost 2 bases to trimming and J lost 4 bases, with 17 bases between them. The CDR3 loop spans 16 amino acids. Germline CDR1 reads SGHRS; CDR2 reads YFSETQ. This chain's CDR3 is CASSLDSPKVADTQYF. For the CDR3, the DNA is TGCGCCAGCAGCTTAGACAGTCCCAAGGTCGCAGATACGCAGTATTTT.

The chain uses TRBV28 and TRBJ2-1, with 7 bases lining up with TRBD1. The CDR3 has 15 amino acids. Germline V gives CDR1 MDHEN, CDR2 SYDVKM. V trimming: 6 bases; J trimming: 7 bases; junction bases outside the gene matches: 12. The DNA of the CDR3 is TGTGCCAGCAGCCGTAGACAGGGTAATCGAAATGAGCAGTTCTTC. Translating gives CASSRRQGNRNEQFF.

CDR3 sequence reads: CASSHPGQGASDTQYF. DNA of the CDR3: TGTGCCAGCAGCCATCCGGGACAGGGGGCTTCAGATACGCAGTATTTT. This rearrangement joins TRBV3-1 (or the pseudogene TRBV3-2) to TRBJ2-3; 12 nucleotides match TRBD1. The germline V gene has CDR1 LGHDT and CDR2 YNNKEL (reference sequence). The CDR3 length is 16 residues. Trimming removed 3 bases from V and 4 bases from J; junction bases left unmatched: 5.

The chain couples TRBV19 to TRBJ1-4; D is unresolved. Between the trimmed V and J ends, which lost 8 bases and 5 bases, there was a span of 18 bases. Germline V gene lookup returns CDR1 LNHDA and CDR2 SQIVND (reference sequence). The CDR3 is 15 residues long. The CDR3 DNA is TGTGCCAGTGGGTCAGGCCGTGGACTAAATGAAAAACTGTTTTTT. Its protein is CASGSGRGLNEKLFF.

This clone showed up just a few times. The chain combines TRBV19 with TRBJ1-6; D is perhaps TRBD1 (5 bases). Germline V gene lookup returns CDR1 LNHDA and CDR2 SQIVND (reference sequence). Trimming removed 9 bases from V and 7 bases from J, with 16 bases in between. This CDR3 spans 14 amino acids. The CDR3 sequence: CASNGRVENSPLHF. The CDR3, as DNA: TGTGCCAGCAATGGCAGGGTCGAAAATTCACCCCTCCACTTT.

The rearrangement joins TRBV7-2 to TRBJ1-1; D is unclear. The length of the CDR3 is 14 residues. Germline V gene data show CDR1 as SGHTA and CDR2 as FQGNSA. V shed 5 bases and J shed 3 bases, with 13 bases lying between them. The CDR3 DNA sequence: TGTGCCAGCAGCCGCCGGTGGGAGGACACTGAAGCTTTCTTT. Translated: CASSRRWEDTEAFF.

This clone was seen more than once but under ten times. The chain recombines TRBV18 with TRBJ2-7; maybe TRBD1 (6 bases). The ends were cut back, 5 bases at V and 3 bases at J, with 11 bases in the middle. Germline lookup yields CDR1 KGHSH and CDR2 LQKENI. CDR3 size: 13 residues. The CDR3 region is CASSEGQHYEQYF. CDR3 nucleotides: TGTGCCAGCTCAGAGGGACAACACTACGAGCAGTACTTC.

The V gene is TRBV19, the J gene TRBJ1-2; D ambiguous. The V end lost 0 bases, the J end lost 0 bases, and 17 bases lay between the germline ends. Germline values: CDR1 LNHDA, CDR2 SQIVND (reference sequence). The CDR3 has 18 residues. CDR3 sequence (DNA): TGTGCCAGTAGTATAGATCGGTCTGGTCTTCGTGCTAACTATGGCTACACCTTC. It encodes CASSIDRSGLRANYGYTF.

This chain connects TRBV9 to TRBJ2-1; TRBD2 matches 15 bases. Germline CDR1 is SGDLS and CDR2 is YYNGEE. The CDR3 contains 17 residues. V lost 5 bases and J lost 5; bases outside the gene matches: 8. The CDR3 loop reads CASRPGTSGRTNNEQFF. The CDR3 DNA is TGTGCCAGCAGACCTGGGACTAGCGGGAGGACGAACAATGAGCAGTTCTTC.

This sequence joins TRBV6-5 and TRBJ1-1; D perhaps matches TRBD1 (6 bases). This CDR3 is 15 amino acids long. Between the trimmed V and J ends, which lost 7 bases and 6 bases, there was a span of 21 bases. CDR1 MNHEY and CDR2 SVGAGI come from the germline V gene. Here the CDR3 reads CASTAPTGESAEAFF. CDR3 DNA sequence: TGTGCCAGCACCGCCCCGACAGGTGAGTCGGCTGAAGCTTTCTTT.

The chain uses TRBV6-5 and TRBJ2-5; TRBD1 matches 7 bases. V shed 4 bases and J 2 bases; nucleotides not matched to a gene: 10. Germline lookup yields CDR1 MNHEY and CDR2 SVGAGI. The CDR3 length is 16 residues. The CDR3 protein is CASSSPWTGEQETQYF. In DNA form, the CDR3 reads TGTGCCAGCAGTTCCCCCTGGACAGGAGAGCAAGAGACCCAGTACTTC.

This chain uses TRBV24-1 with TRBJ1-2; the D is unclear. The CDR3 contains 11 residues. Germline lookup yields CDR1 KGHDR and CDR2 SFDVKD. V lost 1 base and J lost 8, with 4 bases in between. CDR3 protein: CATSDFGGYTF. The CDR3, as DNA: TGTGCCACCAGTGATTTCGGGGGCTACACCTTC.

The chain uses TRBV11-2 and TRBJ2-5; D is uncertain. V lost 0 bases, J lost 5 bases, and 4 bases lay in between. This CDR3 is 12 amino acids long. The V gene's germline CDR1 is SGHAT and CDR2 FQNNGV. The CDR3 bases are TGTGCCAGCAGCTTAGATCCGGAGACCCAGTACTTC. It yields the protein CASSLDPETQYF.